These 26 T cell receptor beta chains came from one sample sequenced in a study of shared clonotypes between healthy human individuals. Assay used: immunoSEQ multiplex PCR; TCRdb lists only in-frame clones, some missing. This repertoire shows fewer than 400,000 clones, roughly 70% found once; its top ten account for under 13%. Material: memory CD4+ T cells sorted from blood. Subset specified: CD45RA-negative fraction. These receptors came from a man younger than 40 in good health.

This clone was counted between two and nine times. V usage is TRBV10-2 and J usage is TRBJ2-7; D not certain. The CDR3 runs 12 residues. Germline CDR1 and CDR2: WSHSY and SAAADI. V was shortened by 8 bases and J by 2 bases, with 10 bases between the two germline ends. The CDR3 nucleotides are TGCGCCAGCTCCCCAGGCACCTACGAGCAGTACTTC. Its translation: CASSPGTYEQYF.

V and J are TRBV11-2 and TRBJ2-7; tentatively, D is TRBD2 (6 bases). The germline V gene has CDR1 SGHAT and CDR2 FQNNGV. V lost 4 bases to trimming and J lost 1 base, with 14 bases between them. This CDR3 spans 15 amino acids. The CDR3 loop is CASSWTDSGSYEQYF. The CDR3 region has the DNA TGTGCCAGCAGCTGGACCGATAGCGGTTCCTACGAGCAGTACTTC.

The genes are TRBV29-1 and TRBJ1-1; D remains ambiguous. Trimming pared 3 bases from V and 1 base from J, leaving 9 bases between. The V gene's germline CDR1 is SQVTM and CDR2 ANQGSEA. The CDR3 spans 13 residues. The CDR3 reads CSVEWVENTEAFF. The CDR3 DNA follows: TGCAGCGTTGAGTGGGTGGAGAACACTGAAGCTTTCTTT.

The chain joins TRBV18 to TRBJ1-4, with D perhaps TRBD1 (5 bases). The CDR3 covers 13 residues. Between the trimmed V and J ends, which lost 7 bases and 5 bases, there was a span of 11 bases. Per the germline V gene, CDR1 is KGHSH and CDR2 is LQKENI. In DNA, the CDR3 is TGTGCCAGCTTCGGGGGGAACAATGAAAAACTGTTTTTT. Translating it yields CASFGGNNEKLFF.

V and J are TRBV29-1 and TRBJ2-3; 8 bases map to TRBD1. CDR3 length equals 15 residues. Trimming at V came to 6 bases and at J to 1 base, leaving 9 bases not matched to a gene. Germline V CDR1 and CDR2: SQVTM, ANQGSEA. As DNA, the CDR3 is TGCAGCGTAGTAACAGGGGGGACGGGCACAGATACGCAGTATTTT. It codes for CSVVTGGTGTDTQYF.

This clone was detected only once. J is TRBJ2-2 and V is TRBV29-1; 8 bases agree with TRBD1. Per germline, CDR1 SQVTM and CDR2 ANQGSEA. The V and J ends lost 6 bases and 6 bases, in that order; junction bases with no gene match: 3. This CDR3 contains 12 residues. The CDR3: CSVLQGAGELFF. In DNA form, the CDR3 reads TGCAGCGTCCTACAGGGGGCCGGGGAGCTGTTTTTT.

CDR3 amino acids: CASSARTEDGSFDEQYF. DNA for the CDR3: TGTGCCAGCAGTGCTCGGACAGAAGACGGGAGTTTCGACGAGCAGTACTTC. The gene calls are TRBV25-1 and TRBJ2-7; either TRBD1 or TRBD2 may fit D (6 bases each). The CDR3 has 17 amino acids. Germline V gene sequence: CDR1 MGHDK, CDR2 SYGVNS. Deletions cut 4 bases from V and 5 bases from J, with 24 bases between.

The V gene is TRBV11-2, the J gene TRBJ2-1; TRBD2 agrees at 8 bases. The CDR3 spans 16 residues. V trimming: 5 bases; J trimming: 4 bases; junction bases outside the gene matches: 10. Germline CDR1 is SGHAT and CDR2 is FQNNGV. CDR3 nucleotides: TGTGCCAGCAGCACATTCGGGGGGGGTCGATACAATGAGCAGTTCTTC. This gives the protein CASSTFGGGRYNEQFF. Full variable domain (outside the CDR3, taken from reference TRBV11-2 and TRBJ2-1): EAGVAQSPRYKIIEKRQSVAFWCNPISGHATLYWYQQILGQGPKLLIQFQNNGVVDDSQLPKDRFSAERLKGVDSTLKIQPAKLEDSAVYLCASSTFGGGRYNEQFFGPGTRLTVL.

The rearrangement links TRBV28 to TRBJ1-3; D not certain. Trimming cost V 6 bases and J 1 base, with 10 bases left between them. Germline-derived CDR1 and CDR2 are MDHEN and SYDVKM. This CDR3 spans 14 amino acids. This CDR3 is CASSRFGSGNTIYF. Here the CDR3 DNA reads TGTGCCAGCAGCCGGTTTGGGTCTGGAAACACCATATATTTT.

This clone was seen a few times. The CDR3 DNA reads TGTGCCAGCAGCAGTGGGGTAGGGAGGGAAGCTTTCTTT. It encodes CASSSGVGREAFF. The chain uses TRBV9 and TRBJ1-1; D not certain. In germline, CDR1 is SGDLS, CDR2 YYNGEE. Trimming pared 4 bases from V and 8 bases from J, leaving 15 bases between. CDR3 size: 13 residues.

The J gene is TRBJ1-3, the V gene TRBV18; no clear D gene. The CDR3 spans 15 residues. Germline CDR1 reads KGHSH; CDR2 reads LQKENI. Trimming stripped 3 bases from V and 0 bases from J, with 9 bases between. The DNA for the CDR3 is TGTGCCAGCTCACCCTCGACGGTCTCTGGAAACACCATATATTTT. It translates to CASSPSTVSGNTIYF.

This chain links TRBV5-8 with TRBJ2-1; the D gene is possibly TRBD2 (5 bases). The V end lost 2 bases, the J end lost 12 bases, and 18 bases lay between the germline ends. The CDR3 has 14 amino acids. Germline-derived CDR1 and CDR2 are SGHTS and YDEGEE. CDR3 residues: CASSFGVFQSGQFF. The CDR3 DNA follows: TGTGCCAGCAGCTTCGGGGTCTTCCAGTCCGGGCAGTTCTTC.

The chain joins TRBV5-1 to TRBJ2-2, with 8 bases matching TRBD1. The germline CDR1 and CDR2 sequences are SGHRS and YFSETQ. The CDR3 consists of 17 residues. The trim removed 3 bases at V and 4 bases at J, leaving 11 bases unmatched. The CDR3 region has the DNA TGCGCCAGCAGCTCGGCTGGGCAGGGGGCAGGCACCGGGGAGCTGTTTTTT. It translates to CASSSAGQGAGTGELFF.

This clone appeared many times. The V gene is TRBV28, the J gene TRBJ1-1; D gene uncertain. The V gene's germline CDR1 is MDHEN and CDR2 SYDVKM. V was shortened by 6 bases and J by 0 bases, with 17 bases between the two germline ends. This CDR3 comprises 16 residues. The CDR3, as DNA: TGTGCCAGCAGAGCCCTCAGGTTAGCTATGAACACTGAAGCTTTCTTT. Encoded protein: CASRALRLAMNTEAFF.

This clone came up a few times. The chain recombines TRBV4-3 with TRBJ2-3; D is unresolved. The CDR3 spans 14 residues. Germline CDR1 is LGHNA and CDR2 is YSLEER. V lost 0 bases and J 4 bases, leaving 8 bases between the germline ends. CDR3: CASSQEVRSDTQYF. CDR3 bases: TGCGCCAGCAGCCAAGAAGTCCGTTCAGATACGCAGTATTTT.

In nucleotides, the CDR3 is TGTGCCTGGGCGCCCCGCAACACTGAAGCTTTCTTT. This translates into CAWAPRNTEAFF. This chain connects TRBV30 to TRBJ1-1; D is undetermined. Between the trimmed V and J ends, which lost 5 bases and 2 bases, there was a span of 9 bases. Germline assignment: CDR1 GTSNPN and CDR2 SVGIG (reference sequence). The length of the CDR3 is 12 residues.

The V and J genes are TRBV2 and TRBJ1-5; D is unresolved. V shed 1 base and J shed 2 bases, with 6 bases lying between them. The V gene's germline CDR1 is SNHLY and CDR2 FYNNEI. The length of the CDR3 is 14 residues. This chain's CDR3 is CASSEVTGNQPQHF. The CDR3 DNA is TGTGCCAGCAGTGAAGTAACTGGCAATCAGCCCCAGCATTTT.

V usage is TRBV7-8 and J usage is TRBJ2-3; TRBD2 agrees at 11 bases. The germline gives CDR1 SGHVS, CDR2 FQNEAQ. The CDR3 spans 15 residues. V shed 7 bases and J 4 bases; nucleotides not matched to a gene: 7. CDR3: CASTVVAGGADTQYF. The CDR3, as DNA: TGTGCCAGCACGGTTGTAGCGGGGGGGGCAGATACGCAGTATTTT. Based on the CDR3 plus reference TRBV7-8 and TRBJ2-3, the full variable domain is GAGVSQSPRYKVAKRGQDVALRCDPISGHVSLFWYQQALGQGPEFLTYFQNEAQLDKSGLPSDRFFAERPEGSVSTLKIQRTQQEDSAVYLCASTVVAGGADTQYFGPGTRLTVL.

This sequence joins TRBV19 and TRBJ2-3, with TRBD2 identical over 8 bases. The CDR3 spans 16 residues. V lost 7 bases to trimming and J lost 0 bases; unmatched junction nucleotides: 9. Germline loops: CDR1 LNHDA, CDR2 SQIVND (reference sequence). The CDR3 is CASTTPSGSSTDTQYF. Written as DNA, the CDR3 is TGTGCCAGTACCACTCCCAGCGGGAGTAGCACAGATACGCAGTATTTT.

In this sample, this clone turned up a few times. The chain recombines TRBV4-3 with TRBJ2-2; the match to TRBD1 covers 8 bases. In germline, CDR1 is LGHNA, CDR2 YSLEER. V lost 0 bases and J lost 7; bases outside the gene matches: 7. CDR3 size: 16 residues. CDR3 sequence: CASSQDQGAVVGELFF. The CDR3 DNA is TGCGCCAGCAGCCAAGATCAGGGGGCCGTTGTCGGGGAGCTGTTTTTT.

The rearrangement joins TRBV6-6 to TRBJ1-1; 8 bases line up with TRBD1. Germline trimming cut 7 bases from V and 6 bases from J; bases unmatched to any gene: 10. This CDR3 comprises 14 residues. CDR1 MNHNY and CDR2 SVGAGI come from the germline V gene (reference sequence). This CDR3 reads CASIYQDRVSEAFF. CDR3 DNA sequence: TGTGCCAGCATCTATCAGGACAGGGTTTCTGAAGCTTTCTTT.

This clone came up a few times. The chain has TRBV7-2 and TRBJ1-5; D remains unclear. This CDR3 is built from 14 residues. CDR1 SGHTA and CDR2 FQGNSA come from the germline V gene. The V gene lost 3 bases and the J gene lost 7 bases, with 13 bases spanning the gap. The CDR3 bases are TGTGCCAGCAGCTTCTGGAGGGAGCGGCAGCCCCAGCATTTT. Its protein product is CASSFWRERQPQHF. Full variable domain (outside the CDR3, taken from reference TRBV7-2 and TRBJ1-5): GAGVSQSPSNKVTEKGKDVELRCDPISGHTALYWYRQSLGQGLEFLIYFQGNSAPDKSGLPSDRFSAERTGGSVSTLTIQRTQQEDSAVYLCASSFWRERQPQHFGDGTRLSIL.

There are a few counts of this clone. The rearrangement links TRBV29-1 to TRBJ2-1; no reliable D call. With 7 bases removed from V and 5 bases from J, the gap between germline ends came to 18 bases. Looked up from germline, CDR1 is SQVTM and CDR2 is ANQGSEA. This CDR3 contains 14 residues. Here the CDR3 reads CSARPLLIHNEQFF. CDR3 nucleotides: TGCAGCGCTCGCCCCCTCCTAATCCACAATGAGCAGTTCTTC.

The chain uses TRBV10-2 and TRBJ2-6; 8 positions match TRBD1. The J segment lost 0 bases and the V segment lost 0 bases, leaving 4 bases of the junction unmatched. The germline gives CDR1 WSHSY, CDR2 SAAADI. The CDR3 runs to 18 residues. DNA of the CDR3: TGCGCCAGCAGTGAGTCTGCAGGGGGCCCCTCTGGGGCCAACGTCCTGACTTTC. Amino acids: CASSESAGGPSGANVLTF.

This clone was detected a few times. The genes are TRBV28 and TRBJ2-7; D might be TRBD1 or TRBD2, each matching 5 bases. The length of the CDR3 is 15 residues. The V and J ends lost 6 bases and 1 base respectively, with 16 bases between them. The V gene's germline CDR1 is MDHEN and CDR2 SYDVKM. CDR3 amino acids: CASSLVGWGSYEQYF. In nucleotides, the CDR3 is TGTGCCAGCAGCCTGGTGGGTTGGGGGTCCTACGAGCAGTACTTC.

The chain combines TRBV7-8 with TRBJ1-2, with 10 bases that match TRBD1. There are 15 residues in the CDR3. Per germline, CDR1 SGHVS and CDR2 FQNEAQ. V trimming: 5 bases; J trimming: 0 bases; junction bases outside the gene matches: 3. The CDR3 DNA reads TGTGCCAGCAGCCCGGACAGGGGGGCTAACTATGGCTACACCTTC. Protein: CASSPDRGANYGYTF.